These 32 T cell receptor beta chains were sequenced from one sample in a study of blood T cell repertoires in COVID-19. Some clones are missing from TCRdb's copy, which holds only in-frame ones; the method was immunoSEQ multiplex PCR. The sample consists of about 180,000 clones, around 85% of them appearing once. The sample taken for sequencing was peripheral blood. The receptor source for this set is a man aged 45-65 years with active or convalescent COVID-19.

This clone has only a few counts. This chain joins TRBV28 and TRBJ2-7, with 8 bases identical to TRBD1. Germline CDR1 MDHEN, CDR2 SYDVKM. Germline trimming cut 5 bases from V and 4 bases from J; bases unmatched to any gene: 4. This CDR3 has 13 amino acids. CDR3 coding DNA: TGTGCCAGCAGTGACAGGGGCGAGTACGAGCAGTACTTC. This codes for CASSDRGEYEQYF.

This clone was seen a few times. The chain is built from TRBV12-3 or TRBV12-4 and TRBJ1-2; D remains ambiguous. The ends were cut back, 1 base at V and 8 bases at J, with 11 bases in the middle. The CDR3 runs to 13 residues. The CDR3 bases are TGTGCCAGCAGTTTAGATAGGACTTTAGGCTACACCTTC. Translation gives CASSLDRTLGYTF.

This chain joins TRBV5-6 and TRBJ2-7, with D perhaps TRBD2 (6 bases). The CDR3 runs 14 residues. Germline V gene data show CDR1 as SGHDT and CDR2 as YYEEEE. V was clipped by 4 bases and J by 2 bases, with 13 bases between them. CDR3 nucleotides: TGTGCCAGCAGCCGCGGGGCGGACACCTACGAGCAGTACTTC. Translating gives CASSRGADTYEQYF.

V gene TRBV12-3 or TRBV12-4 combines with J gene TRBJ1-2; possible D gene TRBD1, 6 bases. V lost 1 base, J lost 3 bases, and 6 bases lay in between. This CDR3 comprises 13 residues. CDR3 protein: CASSLGGHYGYTF. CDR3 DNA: TGTGCCAGCAGTTTAGGGGGGCACTATGGCTACACCTTC.

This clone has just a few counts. This CDR3 reads CASSLGHTTYEQYF. For the CDR3, the DNA is TGTGCCAGCAGCTTGGGACACACGACCTACGAGCAGTACTTC. V usage is TRBV7-2 and J usage is TRBJ2-7; TRBD1 might be the D (6 bases). CDR3 length: 14 residues. V lost 3 bases to trimming and J lost 2 bases, with 11 bases between them. CDR1 and CDR2 (germline): SGHTA, FQGNSA.

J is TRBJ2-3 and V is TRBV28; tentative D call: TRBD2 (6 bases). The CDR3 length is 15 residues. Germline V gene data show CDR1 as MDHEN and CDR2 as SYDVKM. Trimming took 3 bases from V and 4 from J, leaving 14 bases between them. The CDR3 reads CASSLGGPLADTQYF. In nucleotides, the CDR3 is TGTGCCAGCAGTTTGGGAGGCCCTCTAGCAGATACGCAGTATTTT.

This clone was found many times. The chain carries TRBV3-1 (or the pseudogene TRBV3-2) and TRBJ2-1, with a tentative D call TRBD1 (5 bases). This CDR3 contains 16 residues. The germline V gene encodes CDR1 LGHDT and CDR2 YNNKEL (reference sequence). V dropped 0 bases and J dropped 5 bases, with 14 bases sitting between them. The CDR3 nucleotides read TGTGCCAGCAGCCAAGATGAGCCAGGGCCTAACAATGAGCAGTTCTTC. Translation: CASSQDEPGPNNEQFF.

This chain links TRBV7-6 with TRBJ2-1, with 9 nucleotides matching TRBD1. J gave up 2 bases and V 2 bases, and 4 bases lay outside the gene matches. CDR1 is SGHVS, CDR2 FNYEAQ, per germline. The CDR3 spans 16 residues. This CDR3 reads CASSLWTGVTYNEQFF. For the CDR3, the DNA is TGTGCCAGCAGCTTATGGACAGGGGTGACCTACAATGAGCAGTTCTTC.

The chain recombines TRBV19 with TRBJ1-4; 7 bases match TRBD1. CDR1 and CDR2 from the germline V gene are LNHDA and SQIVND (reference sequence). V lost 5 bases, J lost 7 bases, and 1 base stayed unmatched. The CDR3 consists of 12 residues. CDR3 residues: CASSYRGEKLFF. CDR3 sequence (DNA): TGTGCCAGTAGTTACAGGGGTGAAAAACTGTTTTTT.

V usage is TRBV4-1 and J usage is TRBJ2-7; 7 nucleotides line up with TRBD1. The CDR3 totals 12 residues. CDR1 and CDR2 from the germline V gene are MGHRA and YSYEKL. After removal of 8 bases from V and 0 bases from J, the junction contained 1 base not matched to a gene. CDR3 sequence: CASRDSSYEQYF. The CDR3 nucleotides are TGCGCCAGCCGGGACAGCTCCTACGAGCAGTACTTC.

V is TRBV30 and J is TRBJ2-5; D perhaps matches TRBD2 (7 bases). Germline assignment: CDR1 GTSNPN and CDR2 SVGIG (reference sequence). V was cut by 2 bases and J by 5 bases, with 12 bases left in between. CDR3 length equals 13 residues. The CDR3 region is CAWSLGGPETQYF. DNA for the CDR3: TGTGCCTGGAGTCTCGGGGGGCCGGAGACCCAGTACTTC.

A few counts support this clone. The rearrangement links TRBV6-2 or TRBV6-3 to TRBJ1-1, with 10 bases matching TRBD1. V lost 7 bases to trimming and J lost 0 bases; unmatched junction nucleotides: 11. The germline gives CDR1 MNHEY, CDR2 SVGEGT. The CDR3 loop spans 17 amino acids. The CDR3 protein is CASNPGTGEIMNTEAFF. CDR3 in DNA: TGTGCCAGCAACCCCGGGACAGGGGAAATCATGAACACTGAAGCTTTCTTT.

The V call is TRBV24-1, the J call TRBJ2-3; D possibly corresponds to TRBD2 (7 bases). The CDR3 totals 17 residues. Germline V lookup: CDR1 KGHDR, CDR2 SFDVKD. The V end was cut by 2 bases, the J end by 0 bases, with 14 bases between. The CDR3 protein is CATSDSGRGLSTDTQYF. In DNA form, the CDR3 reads TGTGCCACCAGTGATTCGGGGCGGGGGCTAAGCACAGATACGCAGTATTTT.

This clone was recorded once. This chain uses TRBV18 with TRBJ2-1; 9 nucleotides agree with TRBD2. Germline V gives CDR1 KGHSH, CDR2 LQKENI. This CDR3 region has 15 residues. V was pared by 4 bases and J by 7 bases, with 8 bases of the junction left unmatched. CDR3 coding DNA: TGTGCCAGCTCACGGGAAGCGGGAGGATTGAATGAGCAGTTCTTC. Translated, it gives CASSREAGGLNEQFF.

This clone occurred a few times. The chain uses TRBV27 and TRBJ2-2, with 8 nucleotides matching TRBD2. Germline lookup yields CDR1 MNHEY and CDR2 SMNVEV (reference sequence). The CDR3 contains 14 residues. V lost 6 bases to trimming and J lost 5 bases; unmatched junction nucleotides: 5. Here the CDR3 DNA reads TGTGCCAGCAGGGGCGGCGGGGGGACCGGGGAGCTGTTTTTT. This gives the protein CASRGGGGTGELFF.

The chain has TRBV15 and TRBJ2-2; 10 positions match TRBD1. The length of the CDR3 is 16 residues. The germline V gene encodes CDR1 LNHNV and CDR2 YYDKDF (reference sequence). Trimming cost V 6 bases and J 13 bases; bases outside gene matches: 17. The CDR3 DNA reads TGTGCCACCAGTAAGGGTAGTTGGACAGGGGGTTGTGGGCTGTTTTTT. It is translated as CATSKGSWTGGCGLFF.

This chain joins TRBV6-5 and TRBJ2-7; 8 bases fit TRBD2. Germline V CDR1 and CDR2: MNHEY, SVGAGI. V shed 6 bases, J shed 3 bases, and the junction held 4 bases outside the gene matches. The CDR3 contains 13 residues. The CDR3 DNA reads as TGTGCCAGCAGGACTAGCGACCGCTACGAGCAGTACTTC. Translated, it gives CASRTSDRYEQYF.

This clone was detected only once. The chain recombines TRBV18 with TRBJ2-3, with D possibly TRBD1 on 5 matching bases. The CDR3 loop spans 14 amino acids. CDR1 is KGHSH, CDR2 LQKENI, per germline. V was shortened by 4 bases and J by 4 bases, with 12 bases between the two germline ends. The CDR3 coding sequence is TGTGCCAGCTCACGGGGCCAAACCGCAGATACGCAGTATTTT. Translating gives CASSRGQTADTQYF.

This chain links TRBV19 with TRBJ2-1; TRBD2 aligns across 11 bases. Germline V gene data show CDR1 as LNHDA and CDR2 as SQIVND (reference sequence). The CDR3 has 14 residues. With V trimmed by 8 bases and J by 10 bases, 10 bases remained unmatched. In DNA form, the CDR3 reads TGTGCCAGTTCTGGGACTAGCGGACCTTGGGAGCAGTTCTTC. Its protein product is CASSGTSGPWEQFF.

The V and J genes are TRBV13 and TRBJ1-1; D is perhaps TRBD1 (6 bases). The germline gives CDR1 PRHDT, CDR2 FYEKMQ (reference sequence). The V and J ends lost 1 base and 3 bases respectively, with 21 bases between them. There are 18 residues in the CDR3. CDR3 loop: CASSLVAGEWYVDTEAFF. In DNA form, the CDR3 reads TGTGCCAGCAGCTTAGTCGCAGGGGAGTGGTATGTGGACACTGAAGCTTTCTTT.

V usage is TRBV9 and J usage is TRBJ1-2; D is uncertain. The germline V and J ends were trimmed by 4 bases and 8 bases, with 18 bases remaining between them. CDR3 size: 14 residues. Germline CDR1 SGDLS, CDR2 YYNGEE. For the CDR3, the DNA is TGTGCCAGCAGCCCCCGCGACATCACATCCGGCTACACCTTC. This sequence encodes CASSPRDITSGYTF.

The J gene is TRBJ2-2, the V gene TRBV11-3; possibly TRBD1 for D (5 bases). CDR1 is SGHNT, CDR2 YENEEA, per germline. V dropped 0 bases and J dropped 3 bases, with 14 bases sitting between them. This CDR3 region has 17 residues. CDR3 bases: TGTGCCAGCAGCTTAGAGTCAAGGGGCTTTGACACCGGGGAGCTGTTTTTT. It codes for CASSLESRGFDTGELFF.

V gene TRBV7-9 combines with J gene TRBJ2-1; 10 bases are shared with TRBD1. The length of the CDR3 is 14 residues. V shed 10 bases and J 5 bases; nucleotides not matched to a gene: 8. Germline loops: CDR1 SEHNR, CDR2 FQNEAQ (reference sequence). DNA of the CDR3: TGTGCCACCTACGACAGGGGGCAGGACAATGAGCAGTTCTTC. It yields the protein CATYDRGQDNEQFF.

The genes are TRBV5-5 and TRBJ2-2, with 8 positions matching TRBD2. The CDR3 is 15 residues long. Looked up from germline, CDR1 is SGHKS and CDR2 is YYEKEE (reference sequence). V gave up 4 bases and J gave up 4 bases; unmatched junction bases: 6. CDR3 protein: CASSLSGGRTGELFF. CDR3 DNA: TGTGCCAGCAGCCTAAGCGGGGGCCGCACCGGGGAGCTGTTTTTT.

CDR3 DNA sequence: TGTGCCAGCAGTTCGATGGACAGCTTGAGTAGCGGCTACACCTTC. Encoded protein: CASSSMDSLSSGYTF. V gene TRBV28 combines with J gene TRBJ1-2; TRBD1 is a possible D gene (6 bases). The CDR3 is 15 amino acids. V was shortened by 4 bases and J by 8 bases, with 20 bases between the two germline ends. Germline CDR1 is MDHEN and CDR2 is SYDVKM.

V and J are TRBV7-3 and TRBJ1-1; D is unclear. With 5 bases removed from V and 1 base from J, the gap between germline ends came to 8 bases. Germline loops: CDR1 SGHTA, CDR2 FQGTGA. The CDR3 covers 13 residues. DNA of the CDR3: TGTGCCAGCAGCGTTCAGGAGAACACTGAAGCTTTCTTT. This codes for CASSVQENTEAFF.

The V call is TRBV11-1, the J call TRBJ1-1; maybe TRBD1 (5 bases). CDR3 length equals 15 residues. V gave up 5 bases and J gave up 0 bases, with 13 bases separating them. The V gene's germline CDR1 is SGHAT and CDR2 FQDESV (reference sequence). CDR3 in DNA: TGTGCCAGCAGCGCCCGGACATACATGAACACTGAAGCTTTCTTT. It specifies CASSARTYMNTEAFF. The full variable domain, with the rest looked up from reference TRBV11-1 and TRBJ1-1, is EAEVAQSPRYKITEKSQAVAFWCDPISGHATLYWYRQILGQGPELLVQFQDESVVDDSQLPKDRFSAERLKGVDSTLKIQPAELGDSAMYLCASSARTYMNTEAFFGQGTRLTVV.

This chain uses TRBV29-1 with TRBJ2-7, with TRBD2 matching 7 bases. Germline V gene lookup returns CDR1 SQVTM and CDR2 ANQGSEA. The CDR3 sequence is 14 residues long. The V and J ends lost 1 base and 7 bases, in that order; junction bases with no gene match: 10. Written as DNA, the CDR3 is TGCAGCGTTGAAGTAGGACTAGGCTTACTGGAGCAGTACTTC. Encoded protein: CSVEVGLGLLEQYF.

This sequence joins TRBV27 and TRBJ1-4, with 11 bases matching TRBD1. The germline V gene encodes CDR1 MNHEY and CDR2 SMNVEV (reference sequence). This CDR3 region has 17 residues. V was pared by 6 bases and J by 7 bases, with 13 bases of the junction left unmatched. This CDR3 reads CASRPELGQGAGEKLFF. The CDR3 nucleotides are TGTGCCAGCAGGCCAGAACTAGGACAGGGGGCGGGTGAAAAACTGTTTTTT.

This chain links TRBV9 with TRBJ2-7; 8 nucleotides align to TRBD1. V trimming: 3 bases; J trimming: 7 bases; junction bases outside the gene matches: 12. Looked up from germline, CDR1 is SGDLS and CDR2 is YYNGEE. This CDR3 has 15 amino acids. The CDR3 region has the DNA TGTGCCAGCAGCGCGAAGACAGGGGATGTCTGGGAGCAGTACTTC. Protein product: CASSAKTGDVWEQYF.

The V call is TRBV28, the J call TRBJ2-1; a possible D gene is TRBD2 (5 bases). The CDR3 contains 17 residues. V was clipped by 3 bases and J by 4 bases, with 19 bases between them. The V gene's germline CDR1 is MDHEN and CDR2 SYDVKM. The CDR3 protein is CASSFSPAGLAYNEQFF. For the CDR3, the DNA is TGTGCCAGCAGTTTTAGTCCGGCGGGTCTAGCTTACAATGAGCAGTTCTTC.

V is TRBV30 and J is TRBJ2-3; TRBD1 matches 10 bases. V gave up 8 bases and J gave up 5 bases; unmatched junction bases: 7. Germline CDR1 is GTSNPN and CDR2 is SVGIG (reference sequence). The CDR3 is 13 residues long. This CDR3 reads CARGTGVVDTQYF. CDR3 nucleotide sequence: TGTGCCCGGGGGACAGGGGTCGTAGATACGCAGTATTTT. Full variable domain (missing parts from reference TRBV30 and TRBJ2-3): SQTIHQWPATLVQPVGSPLSLECTVEGTSNPNLYWYRQAAGRGLQLLFYSVGIGQISSEVPQNLSASRPQDRQFILSSKKLLLSDSGFYLCARGTGVVDTQYFGPGTRLTVL.